These 24 T cell receptor beta chains were all obtained from the same sample, sequenced in a study of CD8+ T cells in alopecia areata. Extracted from the samples, RNA was reverse transcribed into cDNA to serve as the sequencing template. The protocol was immunoSEQ multiplex PCR, while the TCRdb copy is restricted to in-frame clones and leaves out a portion. The data show more than 150,000 clones, with roughly three fifths seen just once and approximately 3.4% held by the top ten. The treatment denotes: oral pan-JAK inhibitor, 5-10 mg twice daily. The sequencing here drew on CD4+ T cells sorted from blood, taken at week 4, from a patient treated with tofacitinib. The receptors here all came from a human donor with alopecia areata.

The rearrangement joins TRBV7-2 to TRBJ2-5; D uncertain. This CDR3 is built from 11 residues. V was pared by 4 bases and J by 7 bases, with 7 bases between. Germline assignment: CDR1 SGHTA and CDR2 FQGNSA. DNA for the CDR3: TGTGCCAGCAGCTCGATGGGGACCCAGTACTTC. It specifies CASSSMGTQYF.

This chain joins TRBV30 and TRBJ1-5, with 9 bases that match TRBD1. V dropped 0 bases and J dropped 4; count of bases not matched to a gene: 4. The CDR3 length is 15 residues. Germline CDR1 and CDR2: GTSNPN and SVGIG (reference sequence). The CDR3 region has the DNA TGTGCCTGGAGTGTAATTGGGACAGGGAATCAGCCCCAGCATTTT. Encoded protein: CAWSVIGTGNQPQHF.

This clone was detected a few times. The rearrangement links TRBV29-1 to TRBJ1-3; no clear D gene. The CDR3 is 14 residues long. Trimming cost V 6 bases and J 2 bases, with 14 bases left between them. From germline, CDR1 is SQVTM and CDR2 ANQGSEA. The CDR3 region has the DNA TGCAGCGTCCGGAGGCTTTTGACTGGAAACACCATATATTTT. As protein: CSVRRLLTGNTIYF.

This clone has only a few counts. The V gene is TRBV29-1, the J gene TRBJ2-5; 8 nucleotides align to TRBD2. In germline, CDR1 is SQVTM, CDR2 ANQGSEA. This CDR3 comprises 15 residues. V lost 3 bases, J lost 4 bases, and 10 bases stayed unmatched. The CDR3 sequence is CSVDPRGGPRETQYF. For the CDR3, the DNA is TGCAGCGTTGATCCCCGGGGGGGCCCGCGAGAGACCCAGTACTTC.

V and J are TRBV2 and TRBJ1-1; D gene ambiguous. The CDR3 length is 13 residues. Germline V CDR1 and CDR2: SNHLY, FYNNEI. Trimming removed 5 bases at V and 1 base at J, with 8 bases between. CDR3 protein: CASSLQPNTEAFF. The CDR3 nucleotides are TGTGCCAGCAGTCTGCAGCCGAACACTGAAGCTTTCTTT.

The gene calls are TRBV30 and TRBJ1-1; D gene unclear. V lost 4 bases to trimming and J lost 4 bases, with 13 bases between them. Germline-derived CDR1 and CDR2 are GTSNPN and SVGIG (reference sequence). This CDR3 is 13 amino acids long. CDR3 DNA sequence: TGTGCCTGGACCCTGGGGAGGGTCACTGAAGCTTTCTTT. Translation: CAWTLGRVTEAFF.

This chain links TRBV19 with TRBJ1-1; TRBD1 agrees at 7 bases. J gave up 5 bases and V 6 bases, and 9 bases lay outside the gene matches. CDR3 length: 14 amino acids. Germline V lookup: CDR1 LNHDA, CDR2 SQIVND (reference sequence). CDR3 sequence reads: CASSHGQDRTEAFF. DNA for the CDR3: TGTGCCAGTAGCCACGGACAGGATAGGACTGAAGCTTTCTTT.

The J gene is TRBJ1-5, the V gene TRBV6-5, with 8 positions matching TRBD1. Per the germline V gene, CDR1 is MNHEY and CDR2 is SVGAGI. This CDR3 is 13 amino acids long. With 5 bases clipped from V and 7 bases from J, the junction kept 4 bases outside the gene matches. The CDR3 region has the DNA TGTGCCAGCAGTGGACAGGGAGGGCAGCCCCAGCATTTT. It encodes CASSGQGGQPQHF.

The table lists this clone with a few counts. The chain employs TRBV5-1 and TRBJ2-1; TRBD1 agrees at 9 bases. The CDR3 has 15 amino acids. J lost 7 bases, V lost 4 bases, and 9 bases had no gene match. CDR1 and CDR2 (germline): SGHRS, YFSETQ. This CDR3 is CASSTTGGLGNEQFF. The CDR3 DNA follows: TGCGCCAGCAGCACCACAGGGGGCCTTGGGAATGAGCAGTTCTTC.

This chain connects TRBV4-1 to TRBJ2-1; 7 positions match TRBD1. The V gene's germline CDR1 is MGHRA and CDR2 YSYEKL. The CDR3 contains 14 residues. V was pared by 3 bases and J by 6 bases, with 5 bases of the junction left unmatched. As DNA, the CDR3 is TGCGCCAGCAGCCAGCCGGGACAGAGCAATGAGCAGTTCTTC. Amino acids: CASSQPGQSNEQFF.

This clone was counted once. The rearrangement links TRBV27 to TRBJ1-5, with D uncertain. This CDR3 spans 13 amino acids. V lost 2 bases and J 3 bases, leaving 5 bases between the germline ends. Germline V gene lookup returns CDR1 MNHEY and CDR2 SMNVEV (reference sequence). The CDR3 sequence: CASSLRANQPQHF. CDR3 coding DNA: TGTGCCAGCAGTTTAAGGGCCAATCAGCCCCAGCATTTT.

The V call is TRBV6-6, the J call TRBJ1-6; D not certain. This CDR3 is built from 15 residues. Germline CDR1 and CDR2: MNHNY and SVGAGI (reference sequence). V lost 2 bases and J lost 7, with 12 bases in between. The CDR3 loop reads CASSYDPGENSPLHF. DNA for the CDR3: TGTGCCAGCAGTTACGATCCGGGAGAGAATTCACCCCTCCACTTT.

The CDR3 DNA reads as TGTGCCAGCAGGAACAGGGAACCAGGTGAAAAACTGTTTTTT. Its protein is CASRNREPGEKLFF. J is TRBJ1-4 and V is TRBV6-5; TRBD1 is a possible D gene (6 bases). Germline values: CDR1 MNHEY, CDR2 SVGAGI. The V end lost 6 bases, the J end lost 7 bases, and 15 bases lay between the germline ends. This CDR3 has 14 amino acids.

This clone was found a few times. The gene calls are TRBV18 and TRBJ2-1, with D hard to call. Trimming cost V 2 bases and J 8 bases, with 7 bases left between them. The germline V gene has CDR1 KGHSH and CDR2 LQKENI. The CDR3 sequence is 12 residues long. The DNA for the CDR3 is TGTGCCAGCTCACCAAGTCTCGATGAGCAGTTCTTC. Protein: CASSPSLDEQFF.

The gene calls are TRBV5-1 and TRBJ1-1, with a tentative D call TRBD1 (6 bases). The CDR3 length is 14 residues. Trimming pared 1 base from V and 5 bases from J, leaving 12 bases between. Germline CDR1 is SGHRS and CDR2 is YFSETQ. CDR3 protein: CASSLQGGGTEAFF. DNA of the CDR3: TGCGCCAGCAGCTTGCAGGGAGGGGGAACTGAAGCTTTCTTT. Filled out from reference TRBV5-1 and TRBJ1-1, the complete variable domain reads KAGVTQTPRYLIKTRGQQVTLSCSPISGHRSVSWYQQTPGQGLQFLFEYFSETQRNKGNFPGRFSGRQFSNSRSEMNVSTLELGDSALYLCASSLQGGGTEAFFGQGTRLTVV.

V gene TRBV29-1 combines with J gene TRBJ2-7; TRBD2 agrees at 7 bases. V gave up 7 bases and J gave up 4 bases; unmatched junction bases: 10. The CDR3 length is 13 residues. Per the germline V gene, CDR1 is SQVTM and CDR2 is ANQGSEA. The CDR3 spells CSARGGKLYEQYF. DNA of the CDR3: TGCAGCGCTCGGGGAGGGAAGTTATACGAGCAGTACTTC.

This clone has just a few counts. The chain carries TRBV30 and TRBJ2-1, with 8 bases identical to TRBD2. V was clipped by 1 base and J by 7 bases; unmatched bases: 6. The CDR3 has 14 residues. The germline gives CDR1 GTSNPN, CDR2 SVGIG (reference sequence). In DNA, the CDR3 is TGTGCCTGGAGTGAAGCGGGGGTAATTAATGAGCAGTTCTTC. Amino acid sequence: CAWSEAGVINEQFF. The entire variable domain, with the rest obtained from reference TRBV30 and TRBJ2-1, is as follows: SQTIHQWPATLVQPVGSPLSLECTVEGTSNPNLYWYRQAAGRGLQLLFYSVGIGQISSEVPQNLSASRPQDRQFILSSKKLLLSDSGFYLCAWSEAGVINEQFFGPGTRLTVL.

The gene calls are TRBV2 and TRBJ1-5; D call uncertain. CDR1 and CDR2 from the germline V gene are SNHLY and FYNNEI. The CDR3 is 12 amino acids. Trimming took 3 bases from V and 9 from J, leaving 9 bases between them. This CDR3 reads CASSEWPRPQHF. Written as DNA, the CDR3 is TGTGCCAGCAGTGAGTGGCCGAGGCCCCAGCATTTT.

This clone was observed a few times. This chain joins TRBV29-1 and TRBJ1-1, with D tentatively TRBD1 (5 bases). Trimming shortened V by 5 bases and J by 1 base, and 11 bases separated the two germline ends. Germline assignment: CDR1 SQVTM and CDR2 ANQGSEA. The CDR3 is 13 residues long. The chain's CDR3 is CSVFRQGNTEAFF. CDR3 sequence (DNA): TGCAGCGTTTTCAGGCAGGGGAACACTGAAGCTTTCTTT. The full variable domain, in which reference TRBV29-1 and TRBJ1-1 provide the parts outside the CDR3, is SAVISQKPSRDICQRGTSLTIQCQVDSQVTMMFWYRQQPGQSLTLIATANQGSEATYESGFVIDKFPISRPNLTFSTLTVSNMSPEDSSIYLCSVFRQGNTEAFFGQGTRLTVV.

In its sample, this clone was seen a few times. V is TRBV4-2 and J is TRBJ2-5, with 10 positions matching TRBD2. Germline V gives CDR1 LGHNA, CDR2 YNFKEQ. The CDR3 length is 14 residues. Trimming removed 4 bases from V and 4 bases from J; junction bases left unmatched: 3. The CDR3 nucleotides are TGTGCCAGCAGCCCAAGACTAGCGGGAGAGACCCAGTACTTC. This codes for CASSPRLAGETQYF.

V and J are TRBV30 and TRBJ1-1, with D tentatively TRBD1 (5 bases). CDR1 is GTSNPN, CDR2 SVGIG, per germline (reference sequence). The CDR3 consists of 12 residues. V lost 5 bases, J lost 4 bases, and 11 bases lay in between. CDR3 bases: TGTGCCTGGGGGGCGTGGGGCACTGAAGCTTTCTTT. Its protein is CAWGAWGTEAFF. The variable domain in full, with the rest retrieved from reference TRBV30 and TRBJ1-1, is SQTIHQWPATLVQPVGSPLSLECTVEGTSNPNLYWYRQAAGRGLQLLFYSVGIGQISSEVPQNLSASRPQDRQFILSSKKLLLSDSGFYLCAWGAWGTEAFFGQGTRLTVV.

This clone showed up just a few times. The chain uses TRBV14 and TRBJ1-1; TRBD1 matches 7 bases. The CDR3 covers 14 residues. The V gene end was trimmed by 3 bases and the J gene end by 5 bases; junction bases not matched to a gene: 6. The V gene's germline CDR1 is SGHDN and CDR2 FVKESK. The CDR3 DNA is TGTGCCAGCAGCCAGTCCAGGGGGGGGACTGAAGCTTTCTTT. It encodes CASSQSRGGTEAFF.

The chain joins TRBV20-1 to TRBJ1-4, with D hard to call. The CDR3 loop spans 11 amino acids. CDR1 is DFQATT, CDR2 SNEGSKA, per germline (reference sequence). Between the trimmed V and J ends, which lost 5 bases and 3 bases, there was a span of 4 bases. In DNA form, the CDR3 reads TGCAGTGCTCCCTCTAATGAAAAACTGTTTTTT. This gives the protein CSAPSNEKLFF.

This clone occurred a few times. This chain uses TRBV14 with TRBJ2-7, with 8 bases lining up with TRBD2. Germline values: CDR1 SGHDN, CDR2 FVKESK. V was clipped by 1 base and J by 8 bases; unmatched bases: 1. This CDR3 has 12 residues. CDR3 residues: CASSQGTSQQYF. The CDR3 DNA reads TGTGCCAGCAGCCAAGGGACTAGCCAGCAGTACTTC.